One and the same sample provided the 20 T cell receptor beta chains below, sequenced in a study of blood T cells in healthy people across ages (dated by TCRdb to between 2015 and 2017). The method behind the library was 5' RACE. The sequencer listed for this sample is Illumina HiSeq 2500. A second PCR of about 7 to 12 cycles was run with a J-beta primer mix and a sample-barcoded 5' primer. The raw public reads went through TCRdb reprocessing: fastp at Q25, MiXCR clone calling, in-frame beta chains kept. Here each entry gathers all rows of one CDR3 protein and keeps the most common genes and DNA. This sample gives approximately 1,000,000 distinct CDR3 sequences in total; roughly 45% of them show up just once. The ten biggest clones cover over 15% of the sample. The source material was blood. These receptors came from a woman in her fifties or sixties in good health.

V and J are TRBV5-1 and TRBJ2-7; 8 nucleotides line up with TRBD2. The CDR3 sequence is 15 residues long. The ends lost 6 bases at V and 7 bases at J; junction bases unmatched: 15. Per the germline V gene, CDR1 is SGHRS and CDR2 is YFSETQ. The CDR3 DNA reads as TGCGCCAGCAAGTCCTCGAGCGGGGGTAACAATGAGCAGTACTTC. Translating it yields CASKSSSGGNNEQYF.

The chain combines TRBV15 with TRBJ2-7; 9 nucleotides match TRBD1. Germline CDR1 reads LNHNV; CDR2 reads YYDKDF (reference sequence). This CDR3 has 13 residues. V lost 8 bases to trimming and J lost 7 bases; unmatched junction nucleotides: 9. CDR3 residues: CATRQGVNNEQYF. The CDR3 coding sequence is TGTGCCACCCGACAGGGGGTTAACAATGAGCAGTACTTC.

Only a few counts were recorded for this clonotype. The chain links TRBV4-2 to TRBJ2-4, with 8 bases fitting TRBD2. The ends lost 4 bases at V and 0 bases at J; junction bases unmatched: 5. This CDR3 is built from 16 residues. Germline values: CDR1 LGHNA, CDR2 YNFKEQ. The CDR3 here is CASSPQRGLAKNIQYF. CDR3 DNA: TGTGCCAGCAGCCCACAGCGGGGGCTAGCCAAAAACATTCAGTACTTC.

The chain carries TRBV29-1 and TRBJ2-4, with D perhaps matching TRBD1 (5 bases). The J call may be wrong; the DNA end is better matched by TRBJ2-7. The CDR3 loop spans 15 amino acids. From germline, CDR1 is SQVTM and CDR2 ANQGSEA. Here the CDR3 reads CSVVTQDPFLYEQYF. Written as DNA, the CDR3 is TGCAGCGTTGTTACACAGGATCCCTTTCTGTACGAGCAGTACTTC.

As DNA, the CDR3 is TGTGCCAGCAGTTACGAACAAAACAGGGCAGGCGAGCAGTACTTC. Its protein is CASSYEQNRAGEQYF. This chain links TRBV6-5 with TRBJ2-7; D is possibly TRBD1 (6 bases). The germline gives CDR1 MNHEY, CDR2 SVGAGI. There are 15 residues in the CDR3. Trimming removed 2 bases from V and 6 bases from J, with 17 bases in between.

The CDR3 sequence: CSARGPGDTEAFF. The CDR3 DNA follows: TGCAGCGCCCGGGGCCCTGGAGATACTGAAGCTTTCTTT. The chain has TRBV29-1 and TRBJ1-1; TRBD1 might be the D (5 bases). Deletions cut 7 bases from V and 5 bases from J, with 17 bases between. This CDR3 region has 13 residues. The germline CDR1 and CDR2 sequences are SQVTM and ANQGSEA.

This rearrangement joins TRBV3-1 to TRBJ2-4; D gene uncertain. Germline CDR1 and CDR2: LGHDT and YNNKEL (reference sequence). V gave up 0 bases and J gave up 6 bases, with 12 bases separating them. CDR3 size: 15 residues. CDR3 nucleotides: TGTGCCAGCAGCCAAGAACCGTTGCGGTCAAACATTCAGTACTTC. Protein sequence: CASSQEPLRSNIQYF.

In this sample, this clonotype turned up a few times. The J gene is TRBJ2-1, the V gene TRBV7-2, with 8 bases aligning to TRBD2. CDR1 and CDR2 from the germline V gene are SGHTA and FQGNSA. Germline trimming cut 5 bases from V and 10 bases from J; bases unmatched to any gene: 16. The CDR3 is made up of 16 amino acids. The CDR3 reads CASSPSVGSGIGEQFF. DNA for the CDR3: TGTGCCAGCAGCCCCTCGGTGGGTAGCGGGATTGGAGAGCAGTTCTTC.

The J gene is TRBJ2-5, the V gene TRBV7-4, with 8 bases matching TRBD1. Per germline, CDR1 SGHVT and CDR2 SQSDAQ. The CDR3 loop spans 17 amino acids. After removal of 5 bases from V and 1 base from J, the junction contained 12 bases not matched to a gene. CDR3 sequence (DNA): TGTGCCAGCAGCCCCTCTTGGACAGGGAGACTCCAAGAGACCCAGTACTTC. Amino acids: CASSPSWTGRLQETQYF. Drawing the rest from reference TRBV7-4 and TRBJ2-5, the complete variable domain is GAGVSQSPRYKVAKRGRDVALRCDSISGHVTLYWYRQTLGQGSEVLTYSQSDAQRDKSGRPSGRFSAERPERSVSTLKIQRTEQGDSAVYLCASSPSWTGRLQETQYFGPGTRLLVL.

The chain recombines TRBV4-1 with TRBJ2-3; D is uncertain. This CDR3 is built from 13 residues. Germline lookup yields CDR1 MGHRA and CDR2 YSYEKL. Trimming took off 1 base at V and 5 bases at J, with 7 bases between the two ends. In DNA form, the CDR3 reads TGCGCCAGCAGCCAAGTATTCAGAGATACGCAGTATTTT. Translated, it gives CASSQVFRDTQYF.

The V gene is TRBV6-5, the J gene TRBJ2-7; TRBD2 matches at 8 bases. The germline CDR1 and CDR2 sequences are MNHEY and SVGAGI. The CDR3 runs 16 residues. The ends lost 2 bases at V and 3 bases at J; junction bases unmatched: 9. CDR3 amino acids: CASSYNPGLEVYEQYF. DNA of the CDR3: TGTGCCAGCAGTTACAATCCGGGACTAGAAGTCTACGAGCAGTACTTC.

This clonotype was recorded a few times. The rearrangement uses TRBV5-1 and TRBJ2-3, with D maybe TRBD1 (5 bases). CDR1 SGHRS and CDR2 YFSETQ come from the germline V gene. Trimming left V 0 bases short and J 7 bases short, with 9 bases between. The CDR3 consists of 13 residues. The CDR3 coding sequence is TGCGCCAGCAGCTTGGCCCTGGGGCATACGCAGTATTTT. This codes for CASSLALGHTQYF.

V usage is TRBV20-1 and J usage is TRBJ2-2; 8 bases map to TRBD2. The CDR3 has 15 amino acids. Germline loops: CDR1 DFQATT, CDR2 SNEGSKA (reference sequence). Trimming at V came to 3 bases and at J to 4 bases, leaving 7 bases not matched to a gene. The CDR3 DNA sequence: TGCAGTGCTAGGCAGCGGGAGAACCCCACCGGGGAGCTGTTTTTT. This sequence encodes CSARQRENPTGELFF.

The gene calls are TRBV6-5 and TRBJ2-4, with no clear D. The J call could be wrong; TRBJ2-7 is a better fit for the DNA end. This CDR3 spans 11 amino acids. Germline CDR1 reads MNHEY; CDR2 reads SVGAGI. The CDR3, as DNA: TGTGCCAGCAGTGATCTCAGCGAGCAGTACTTC. Protein: CASSDLSEQYF.

The chain couples TRBV7-9 to TRBJ1-1, with 8 bases matching TRBD1. The CDR3 sequence is 13 residues long. Germline V gives CDR1 SEHNR, CDR2 FQNEAQ (reference sequence). V gave up 3 bases and J gave up 3 bases; unmatched junction bases: 0. The CDR3 reads CASSLDRDTEAFF. CDR3 nucleotides: TGTGCCAGCAGCTTGGACAGGGACACTGAAGCTTTCTTT.

This rearrangement joins TRBV7-3 to TRBJ2-2; either TRBD1 or TRBD2 may supply D (6 bases each). The CDR3 is made up of 16 amino acids. V was cut by 4 bases and J by 6 bases, with 18 bases left in between. Per the germline V gene, CDR1 is SGHTA and CDR2 is FQGTGA. The CDR3 sequence is CASSSLQGRGAGELFF. The CDR3 bases are TGTGCCAGCAGCTCCTTACAGGGTCGCGGGGCCGGGGAGCTGTTTTTT.

Regarding this clonotype: Its ends do not fully match the called genes, so a read error is possible. CDR3 nucleotide sequence: TGTGCCAGCAGTCAAGAACGAGCGGGGTTCGTGGATACGCAGTATTTT. Its protein product is CASSQERAGFVDTQYF. The V and J genes are TRBV3-1 and TRBJ2-3, with 7 bases matching TRBD2. CDR1 and CDR2 (germline): LGHDT, YNNKEL (reference sequence). The CDR3 extends over 16 amino acids.

The V and J genes are TRBV6-4 and TRBJ1-2; maybe TRBD1 (6 bases). The CDR3 is 18 residues long. With 3 bases removed from V and 4 bases from J, the gap between germline ends came to 24 bases. Germline CDR1 is MRHNA and CDR2 is SNTAGT. The CDR3 protein is CASSENSRGPVGVYGYTF. For the CDR3, the DNA is TGTGCCAGCAGTGAAAACTCCAGGGGTCCCGTCGGAGTCTATGGCTACACCTTC.

The chain links TRBV5-1 to TRBJ1-1; D gene ambiguous. Germline V gene lookup returns CDR1 SGHRS and CDR2 YFSETQ. The CDR3 runs to 12 residues. V lost 0 bases to trimming and J lost 7 bases, with 7 bases between them. The DNA of the CDR3 is TGCGCCAGCAGCTTGGACGCAGTTGAAGCTTTCTTT. Translating it yields CASSLDAVEAFF. The variable domain in full, with the rest retrieved from reference TRBV5-1 and TRBJ1-1, is KAGVTQTPRYLIKTRGQQVTLSCSPISGHRSVSWYQQTPGQGLQFLFEYFSETQRNKGNFPGRFSGRQFSNSRSEMNVSTLELGDSALYLCASSLDAVEAFFGQGTRLTVV.

The table lists this clonotype with a few counts. This chain uses TRBV10-3 with TRBJ2-7; TRBD1 is a possible D gene (6 bases). V was clipped by 9 bases and J by 3 bases, with 15 bases between them. Germline V gene lookup returns CDR1 ENHRY and CDR2 SYGVKD. This CDR3 has 13 amino acids. The CDR3 region is CAMRISGDYEQYF. The CDR3 nucleotides are TGTGCCATGCGTATTTCAGGGGACTACGAGCAGTACTTC.